The T cell receptor (beta chain) under discussion was sequenced for a study of CD4 T cells in relation to SARS-CoV-2 and coronaviruses. Germline-derived CDR1 and CDR2 are SGHNT and YYREEE (reference sequence). The CDR3 is 16 residues long. Trimming took off 2 bases at V and 4 bases at J, with 18 bases between the two ends. Naive and memory CD4+ T cell DNA was deep-sequenced without culture. Assay used: immunoSEQ multiplex PCR; TCRdb lists only in-frame clones, some missing. The sample has approximately 37,000 clones, 80% to 90% seen once. This sequence joins TRBV5-4 and TRBJ1-2, with D hard to call. Sequencing used memory CD4+ T cells from PBMCs. The sequence was obtained from an adult with COVID-19. The CDR3 nucleotides read TGTGCCAGCAGCTTACGTACGGTTCCGGACTCCTATGGCTACACCTTC. It specifies CASSLRTVPDSYGYTF.